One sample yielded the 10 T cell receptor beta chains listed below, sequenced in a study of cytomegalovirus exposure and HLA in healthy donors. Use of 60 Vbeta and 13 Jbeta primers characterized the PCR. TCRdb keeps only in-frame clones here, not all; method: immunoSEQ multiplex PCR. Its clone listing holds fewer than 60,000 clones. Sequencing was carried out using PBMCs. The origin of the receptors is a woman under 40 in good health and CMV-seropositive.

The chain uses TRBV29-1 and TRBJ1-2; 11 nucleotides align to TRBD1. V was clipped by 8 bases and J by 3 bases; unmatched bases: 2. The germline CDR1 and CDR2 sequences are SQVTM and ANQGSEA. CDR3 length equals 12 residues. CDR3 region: CSMGQGDYGYTF. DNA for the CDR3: TGCAGCATGGGACAGGGGGACTATGGCTACACCTTC.

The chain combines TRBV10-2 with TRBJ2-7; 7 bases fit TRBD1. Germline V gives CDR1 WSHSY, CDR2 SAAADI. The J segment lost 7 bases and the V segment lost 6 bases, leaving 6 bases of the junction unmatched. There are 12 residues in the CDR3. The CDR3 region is CASSPGGSEQYF. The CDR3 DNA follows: TGCGCCAGCAGCCCAGGGGGTTCTGAGCAGTACTTC.

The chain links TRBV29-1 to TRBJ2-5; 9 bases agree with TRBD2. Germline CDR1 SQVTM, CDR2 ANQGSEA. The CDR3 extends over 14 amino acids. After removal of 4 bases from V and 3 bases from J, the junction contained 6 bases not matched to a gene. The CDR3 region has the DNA TGCAGCGTTGCCGGCGGGGGGGGAAAAGAGACCCAGTACTTC. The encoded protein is CSVAGGGGKETQYF.

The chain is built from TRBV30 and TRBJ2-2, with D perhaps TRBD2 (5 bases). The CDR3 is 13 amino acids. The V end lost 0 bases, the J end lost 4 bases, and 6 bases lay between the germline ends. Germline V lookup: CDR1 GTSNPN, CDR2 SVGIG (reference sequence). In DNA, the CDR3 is TGTGCCTGGAGTGTACTAGGCACCGGGGAGCTGTTTTTT. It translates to CAWSVLGTGELFF.

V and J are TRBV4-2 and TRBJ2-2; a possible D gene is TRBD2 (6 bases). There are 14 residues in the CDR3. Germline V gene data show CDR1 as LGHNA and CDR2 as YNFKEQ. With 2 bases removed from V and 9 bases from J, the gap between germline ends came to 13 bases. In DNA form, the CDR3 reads TGTGCCAGCAGCCAACTCCCTGGGAGGAGGGAGCTGTTTTTT. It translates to CASSQLPGRRELFF.

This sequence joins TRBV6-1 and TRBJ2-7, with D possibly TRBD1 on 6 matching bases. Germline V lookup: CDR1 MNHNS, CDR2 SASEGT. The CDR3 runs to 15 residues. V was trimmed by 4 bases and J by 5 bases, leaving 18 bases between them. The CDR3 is CASSATGTFSDEQYF. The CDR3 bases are TGTGCCAGCAGTGCTACGGGGACATTTTCGGACGAGCAGTACTTC.

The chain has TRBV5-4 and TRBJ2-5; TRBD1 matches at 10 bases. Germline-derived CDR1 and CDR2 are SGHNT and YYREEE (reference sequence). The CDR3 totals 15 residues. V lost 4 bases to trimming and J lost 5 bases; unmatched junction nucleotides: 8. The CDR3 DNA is TGTGCCAGCAGCAAGACAGGGGGCTACCGGGAGACCCAGTACTTC. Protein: CASSKTGGYRETQYF.

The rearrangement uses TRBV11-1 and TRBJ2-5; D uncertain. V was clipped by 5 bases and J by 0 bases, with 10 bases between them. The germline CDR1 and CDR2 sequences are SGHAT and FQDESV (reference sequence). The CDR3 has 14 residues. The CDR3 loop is CASSRLQYQETQYF. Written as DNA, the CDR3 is TGTGCCAGCAGCCGACTTCAGTACCAAGAGACCCAGTACTTC.

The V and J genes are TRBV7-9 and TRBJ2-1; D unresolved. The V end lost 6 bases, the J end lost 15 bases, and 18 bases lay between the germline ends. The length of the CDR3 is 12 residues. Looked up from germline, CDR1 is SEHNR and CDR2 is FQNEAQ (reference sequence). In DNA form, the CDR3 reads TGTGCCAGCAGATCCGGAGAAGCCCGAGTGTTCTTC. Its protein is CASRSGEARVFF.

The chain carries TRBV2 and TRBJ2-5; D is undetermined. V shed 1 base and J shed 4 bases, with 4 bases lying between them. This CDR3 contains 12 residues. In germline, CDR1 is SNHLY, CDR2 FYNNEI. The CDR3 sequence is CASSEDRETQYF. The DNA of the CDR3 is TGTGCCAGCAGTGAAGATCGAGAGACCCAGTACTTC.